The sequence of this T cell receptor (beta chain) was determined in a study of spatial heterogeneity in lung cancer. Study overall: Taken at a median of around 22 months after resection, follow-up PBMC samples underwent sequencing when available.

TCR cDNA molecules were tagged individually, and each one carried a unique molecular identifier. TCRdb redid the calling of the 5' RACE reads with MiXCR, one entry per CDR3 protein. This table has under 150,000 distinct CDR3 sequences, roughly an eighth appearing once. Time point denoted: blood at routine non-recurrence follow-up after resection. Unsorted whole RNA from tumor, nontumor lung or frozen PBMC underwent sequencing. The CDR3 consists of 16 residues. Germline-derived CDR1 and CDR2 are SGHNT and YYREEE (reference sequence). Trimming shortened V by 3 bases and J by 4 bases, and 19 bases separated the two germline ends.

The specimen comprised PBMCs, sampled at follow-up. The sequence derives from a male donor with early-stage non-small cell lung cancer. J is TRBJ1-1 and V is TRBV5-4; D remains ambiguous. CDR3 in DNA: TGTGCCAGCAGCTCAGGAACTACTAGATTGGTCACTGAAGCTTTCTTT. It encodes CASSSGTTRLVTEAFF.